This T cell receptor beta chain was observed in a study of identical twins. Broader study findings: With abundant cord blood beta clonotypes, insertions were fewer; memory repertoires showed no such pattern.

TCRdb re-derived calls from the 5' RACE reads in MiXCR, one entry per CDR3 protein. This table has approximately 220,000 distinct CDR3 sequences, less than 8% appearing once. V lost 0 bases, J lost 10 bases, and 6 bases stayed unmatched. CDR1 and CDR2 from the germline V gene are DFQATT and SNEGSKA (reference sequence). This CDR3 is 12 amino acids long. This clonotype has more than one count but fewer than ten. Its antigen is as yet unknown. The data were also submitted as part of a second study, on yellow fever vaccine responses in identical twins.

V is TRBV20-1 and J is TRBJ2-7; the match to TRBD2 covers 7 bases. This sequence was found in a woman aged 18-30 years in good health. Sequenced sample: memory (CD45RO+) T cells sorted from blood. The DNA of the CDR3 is TGCAGTGCTAGAGATGGGAGGGGAAGACAGTACTTC. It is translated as CSARDGRGRQYF.